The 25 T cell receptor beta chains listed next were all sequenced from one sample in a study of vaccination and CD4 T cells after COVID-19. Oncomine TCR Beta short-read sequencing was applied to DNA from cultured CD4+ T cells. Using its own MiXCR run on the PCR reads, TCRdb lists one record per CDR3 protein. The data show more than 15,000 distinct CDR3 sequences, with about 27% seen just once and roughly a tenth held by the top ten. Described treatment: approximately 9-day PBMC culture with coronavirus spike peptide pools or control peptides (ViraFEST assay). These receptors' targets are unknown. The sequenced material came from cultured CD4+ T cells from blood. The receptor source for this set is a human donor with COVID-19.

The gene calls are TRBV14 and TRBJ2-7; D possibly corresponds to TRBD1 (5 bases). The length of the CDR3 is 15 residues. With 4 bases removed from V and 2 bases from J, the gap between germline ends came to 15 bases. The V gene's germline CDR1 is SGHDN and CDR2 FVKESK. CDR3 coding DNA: TGTGCCAGCAGCCCCCTAGACAGCATCCCCTACGAGCAGTACTTC. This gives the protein CASSPLDSIPYEQYF. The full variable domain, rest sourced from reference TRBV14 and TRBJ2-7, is EAGVTQFPSHSVIEKGQTVTLRCDPISGHDNLYWYRRVMGKEIKFLLHFVKESKQDESGMPNNRFLAERTGGTYSTLKVQPAELEDSGVYFCASSPLDSIPYEQYFGPGTRLTVT.

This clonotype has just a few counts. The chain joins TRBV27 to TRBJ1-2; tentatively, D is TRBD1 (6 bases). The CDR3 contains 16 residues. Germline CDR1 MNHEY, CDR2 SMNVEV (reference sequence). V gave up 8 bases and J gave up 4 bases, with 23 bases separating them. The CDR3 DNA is TGTGCCAGCGGGGGGCAACAGGGTCGACAGATCTATGGCTACACCTTC. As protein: CASGGQQGRQIYGYTF.

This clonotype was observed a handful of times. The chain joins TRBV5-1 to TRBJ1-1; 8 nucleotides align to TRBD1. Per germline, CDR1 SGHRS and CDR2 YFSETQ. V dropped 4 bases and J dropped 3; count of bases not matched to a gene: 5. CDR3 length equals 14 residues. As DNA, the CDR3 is TGCGCCAGCAGCGCCGGACAGGGAGACACTGAAGCTTTCTTT. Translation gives CASSAGQGDTEAFF. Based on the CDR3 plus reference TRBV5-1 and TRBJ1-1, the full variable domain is KAGVTQTPRYLIKTRGQQVTLSCSPISGHRSVSWYQQTPGQGLQFLFEYFSETQRNKGNFPGRFSGRQFSNSRSEMNVSTLELGDSALYLCASSAGQGDTEAFFGQGTRLTVV.

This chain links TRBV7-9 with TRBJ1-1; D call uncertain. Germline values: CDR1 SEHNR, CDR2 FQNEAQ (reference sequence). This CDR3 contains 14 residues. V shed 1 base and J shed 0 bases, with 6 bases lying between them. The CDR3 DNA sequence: TGTGCCAGCAGCTTAGAAGGCCTGAACACTGAAGCTTTCTTT. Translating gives CASSLEGLNTEAFF.

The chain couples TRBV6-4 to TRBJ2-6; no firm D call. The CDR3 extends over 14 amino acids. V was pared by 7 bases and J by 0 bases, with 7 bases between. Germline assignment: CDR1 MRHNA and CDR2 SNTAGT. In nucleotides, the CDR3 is TGTGCCAGCAAGATGGACTCTGGGGCCAACGTCCTGACTTTC. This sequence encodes CASKMDSGANVLTF.

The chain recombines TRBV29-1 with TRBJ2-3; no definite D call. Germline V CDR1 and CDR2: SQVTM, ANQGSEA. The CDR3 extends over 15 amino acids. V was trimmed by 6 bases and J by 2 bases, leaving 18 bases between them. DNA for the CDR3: TGCAGCGTCCAAAAGACCGCAGCTTCCACAGATACGCAGTATTTT. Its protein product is CSVQKTAASTDTQYF.

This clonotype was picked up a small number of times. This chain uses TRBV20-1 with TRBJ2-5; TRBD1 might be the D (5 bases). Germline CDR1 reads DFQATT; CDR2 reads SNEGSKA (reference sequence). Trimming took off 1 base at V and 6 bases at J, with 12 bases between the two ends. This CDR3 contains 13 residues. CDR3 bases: TGCAGTGCTAGAGGAAGGGGTATTCAGACCCAGTACTTC. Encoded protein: CSARGRGIQTQYF.

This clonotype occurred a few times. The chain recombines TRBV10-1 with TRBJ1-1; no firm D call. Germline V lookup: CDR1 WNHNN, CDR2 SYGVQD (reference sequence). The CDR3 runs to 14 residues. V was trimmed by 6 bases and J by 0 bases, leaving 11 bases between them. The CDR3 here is CASSAGSLNTEAFF. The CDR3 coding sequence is TGCGCCAGCAGCGCCGGTAGTCTGAACACTGAAGCTTTCTTT.

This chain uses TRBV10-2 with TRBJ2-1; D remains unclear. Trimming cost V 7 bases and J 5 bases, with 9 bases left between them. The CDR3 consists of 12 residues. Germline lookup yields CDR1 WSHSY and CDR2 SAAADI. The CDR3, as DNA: TGCGCCAGCACCCCCTCAGACAATGAGCAGTTCTTC. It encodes CASTPSDNEQFF.

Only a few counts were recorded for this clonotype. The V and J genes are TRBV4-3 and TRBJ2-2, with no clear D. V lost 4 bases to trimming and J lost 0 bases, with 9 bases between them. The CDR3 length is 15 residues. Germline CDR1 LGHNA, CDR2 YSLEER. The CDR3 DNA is TGCGCCAGCAGCCTAACACCCGCGAACACCGGGGAGCTGTTTTTT. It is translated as CASSLTPANTGELFF.

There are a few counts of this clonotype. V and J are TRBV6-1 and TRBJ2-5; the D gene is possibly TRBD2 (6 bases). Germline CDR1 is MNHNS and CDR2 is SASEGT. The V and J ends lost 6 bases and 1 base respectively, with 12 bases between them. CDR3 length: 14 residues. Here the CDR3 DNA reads TGTGCCAGCAGAAGAAGCGGGTTCCAAGAGACCCAGTACTTC. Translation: CASRRSGFQETQYF.

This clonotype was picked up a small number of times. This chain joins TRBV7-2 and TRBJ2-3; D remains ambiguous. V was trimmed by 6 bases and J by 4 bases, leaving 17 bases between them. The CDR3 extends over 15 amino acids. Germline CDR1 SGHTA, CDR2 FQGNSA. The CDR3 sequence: CASSVPLPNSDTQYF. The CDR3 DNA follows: TGTGCCAGCAGTGTCCCTCTCCCGAATTCAGATACGCAGTATTTT.

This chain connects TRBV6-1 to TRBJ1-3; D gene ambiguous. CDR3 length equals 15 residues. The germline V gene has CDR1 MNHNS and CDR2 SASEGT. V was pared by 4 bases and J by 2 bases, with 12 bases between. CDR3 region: CASSAPDGTGNTIYF. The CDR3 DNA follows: TGTGCCAGCAGTGCCCCGGACGGGACTGGAAACACCATATATTTT.

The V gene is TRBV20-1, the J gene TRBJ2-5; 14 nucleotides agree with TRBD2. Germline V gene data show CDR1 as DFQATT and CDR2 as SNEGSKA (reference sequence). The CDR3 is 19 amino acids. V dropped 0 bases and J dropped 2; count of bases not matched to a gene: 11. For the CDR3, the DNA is TGCAGTGCTAGAGACCCCGGGACTAGCGGGGGACACCTTCAAGAGACCCAGTACTTC. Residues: CSARDPGTSGGHLQETQYF.

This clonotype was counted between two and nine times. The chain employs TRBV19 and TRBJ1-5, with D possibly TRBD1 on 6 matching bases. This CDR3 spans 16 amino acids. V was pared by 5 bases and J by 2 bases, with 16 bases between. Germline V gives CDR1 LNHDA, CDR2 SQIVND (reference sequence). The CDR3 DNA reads TGTGCCAGTAGTCTGGGGGCCCGGGCAGGCAATCAGCCCCAGCATTTT. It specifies CASSLGARAGNQPQHF.

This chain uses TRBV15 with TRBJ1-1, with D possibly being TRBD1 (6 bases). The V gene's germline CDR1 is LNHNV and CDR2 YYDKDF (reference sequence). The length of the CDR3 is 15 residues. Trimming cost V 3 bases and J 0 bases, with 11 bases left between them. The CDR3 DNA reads TGTGCCACCAGCAGGCCGACAGGAGTGAACACTGAAGCTTTCTTT. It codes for CATSRPTGVNTEAFF.

The CDR3: CASSGTGVREQYF. DNA of the CDR3: TGTGCCAGCAGCGGGACAGGGGTGAGGGAGCAGTACTTC. This chain links TRBV2 with TRBJ2-7; 10 bases map to TRBD1. Germline loops: CDR1 SNHLY, CDR2 FYNNEI. CDR3 length equals 13 residues. V was pared by 6 bases and J by 7 bases, with 6 bases of the junction left unmatched.

CDR3 sequence: CASSFTGQGTEAFF. Written as DNA, the CDR3 is TGTGCCAGCAGCTTTACTGGACAGGGCACTGAAGCTTTCTTT. The rearrangement uses TRBV11-2 and TRBJ1-1; 8 nucleotides align to TRBD1. The germline CDR1 and CDR2 sequences are SGHAT and FQNNGV. This CDR3 region has 14 residues. With V trimmed by 3 bases and J by 4 bases, 4 bases remained unmatched.

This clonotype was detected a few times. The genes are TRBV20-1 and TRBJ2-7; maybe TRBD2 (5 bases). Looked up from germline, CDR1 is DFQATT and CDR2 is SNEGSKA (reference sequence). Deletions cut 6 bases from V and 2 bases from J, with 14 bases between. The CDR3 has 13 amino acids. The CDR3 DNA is TGCAGTGCGGGCCGCCGGGGTCCCTACGAGCAGTACTTC. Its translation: CSAGRRGPYEQYF.

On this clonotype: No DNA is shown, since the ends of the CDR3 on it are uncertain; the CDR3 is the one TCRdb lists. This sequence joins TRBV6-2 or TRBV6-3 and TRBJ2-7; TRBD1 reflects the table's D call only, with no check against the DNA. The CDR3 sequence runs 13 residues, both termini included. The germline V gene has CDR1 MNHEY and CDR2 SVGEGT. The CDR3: CASTDYVGQGSYF.

The CDR3 region has the DNA TGTGCCAGCAGCCGGGACTCTGAAGAGACCCAGTACTTC. Protein: CASSRDSEETQYF. V usage is TRBV11-3 and J usage is TRBJ2-5; D perhaps matches TRBD2 (6 bases). This CDR3 is 13 amino acids long. Trimming removed 5 bases from V and 3 bases from J, with 10 bases in between. In germline, CDR1 is SGHNT, CDR2 YENEEA.

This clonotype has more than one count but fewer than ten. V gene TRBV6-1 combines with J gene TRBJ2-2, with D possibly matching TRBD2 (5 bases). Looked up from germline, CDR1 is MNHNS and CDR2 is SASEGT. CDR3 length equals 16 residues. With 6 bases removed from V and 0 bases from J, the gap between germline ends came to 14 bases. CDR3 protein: CASRPPGLPNTGELFF. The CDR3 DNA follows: TGTGCCAGCAGACCTCCAGGACTCCCGAACACCGGGGAGCTGTTTTTT.

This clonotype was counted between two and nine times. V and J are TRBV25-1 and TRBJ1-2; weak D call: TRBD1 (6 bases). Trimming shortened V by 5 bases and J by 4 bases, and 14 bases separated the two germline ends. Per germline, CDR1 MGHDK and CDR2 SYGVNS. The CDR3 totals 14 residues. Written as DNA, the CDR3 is TGTGCCAGCAGTCCCCCGGGGGGCCGCTATGGCTACACCTTC. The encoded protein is CASSPPGGRYGYTF.

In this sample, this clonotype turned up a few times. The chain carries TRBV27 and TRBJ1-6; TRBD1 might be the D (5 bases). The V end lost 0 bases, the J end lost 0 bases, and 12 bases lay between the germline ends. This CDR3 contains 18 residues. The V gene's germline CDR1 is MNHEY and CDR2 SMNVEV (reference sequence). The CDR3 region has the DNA TGTGCCAGCAGTTTATCCCCAGGGCCGAGCTCCTATAATTCACCCCTCCACTTT. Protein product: CASSLSPGPSSYNSPLHF.

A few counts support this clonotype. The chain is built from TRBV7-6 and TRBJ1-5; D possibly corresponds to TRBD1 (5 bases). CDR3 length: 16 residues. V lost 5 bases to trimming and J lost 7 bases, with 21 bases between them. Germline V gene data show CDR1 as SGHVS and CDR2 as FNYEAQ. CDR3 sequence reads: CASSPLPGGGRQPQHF. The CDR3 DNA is TGTGCCAGCAGCCCACTCCCCGGGGGGGGGAGGCAGCCCCAGCATTTT.